Presented here are 13 T cell receptor beta chains from one specimen sequenced in a study of cytomegalovirus exposure and HLA in healthy donors. A multiplex PCR was run with 60 Vbeta primers and 13 Jbeta primers. Assay used: immunoSEQ multiplex PCR; TCRdb lists only in-frame clones, some missing. The sample lists tens of thousands of clones; around two thirds were seen once. The material sequenced was PBMCs. The receptors stem from a woman in her fifties or sixties in good health and CMV-seropositive.

The rearrangement links TRBV28 to TRBJ1-2; weak D call: TRBD1 (6 bases). The CDR3 contains 15 residues. V gave up 7 bases and J gave up 0 bases, with 15 bases separating them. Germline CDR1 MDHEN, CDR2 SYDVKM. As DNA, the CDR3 is TGTGCCAGCATTGAGAGGGGGGGGGCTAACTATGGCTACACCTTC. Translation: CASIERGGANYGYTF.

The gene calls are TRBV28 and TRBJ2-1; maybe TRBD2 (6 bases). The length of the CDR3 is 14 residues. V was trimmed by 5 bases and J by 3 bases, leaving 11 bases between them. Germline V gene data show CDR1 as MDHEN and CDR2 as SYDVKM. CDR3 sequence reads: CASSGGNGYNEQFF. The CDR3 coding sequence is TGTGCCAGCAGTGGGGGGAACGGCTACAATGAGCAGTTCTTC.

This chain connects TRBV5-4 to TRBJ1-4; D not resolved. Germline CDR1 reads SGHNT; CDR2 reads YYREEE (reference sequence). V was clipped by 4 bases and J by 4 bases, with 11 bases between them. This CDR3 is built from 14 residues. The CDR3 DNA is TGTGCCAGCAGCGATGGAGCTCATAATGAAAAACTGTTTTTT. Translating gives CASSDGAHNEKLFF.

The rearrangement uses TRBV6-6 and TRBJ1-1; possible D gene TRBD1, 5 bases. Germline V gene lookup returns CDR1 MNHNY and CDR2 SVGAGI (reference sequence). V lost 2 bases and J 6 bases, leaving 13 bases between the germline ends. There are 14 residues in the CDR3. This CDR3 is CASSYPGVSPEAFF. CDR3 sequence (DNA): TGTGCCAGCAGTTACCCGGGGGTTTCCCCTGAAGCTTTCTTT.

This chain links TRBV7-2 with TRBJ2-1, with D perhaps matching TRBD1 (5 bases). Per germline, CDR1 SGHTA and CDR2 FQGNSA. The CDR3 totals 15 residues. V was cut by 3 bases and J by 2 bases, with 11 bases left in between. In nucleotides, the CDR3 is TGTGCCAGCAGCTTGACCCAGGGTGCCTACAATGAGCAGTTCTTC. This gives the protein CASSLTQGAYNEQFF.

This clone was counted between two and nine times. V gene TRBV6-5 combines with J gene TRBJ2-2; 7 bases match TRBD1. Trimming took 6 bases from V and 5 from J; bases not matched to a gene: 9. Germline CDR1 reads MNHEY; CDR2 reads SVGAGI. The CDR3 loop spans 15 amino acids. In nucleotides, the CDR3 is TGTGCCAGCAGCCCGACAGGGCCGAGAACCGGGGAGCTGTTTTTT. Residues: CASSPTGPRTGELFF.

The CDR3 region is CASSLSGGAETQYF. CDR3 nucleotides: TGTGCCAGCAGCTTATCGGGGGGGGCGGAGACCCAGTACTTC. The genes are TRBV7-2 and TRBJ2-5; 8 nucleotides line up with TRBD2. The length of the CDR3 is 14 residues. CDR1 SGHTA and CDR2 FQGNSA come from the germline V gene. V dropped 2 bases and J dropped 5; count of bases not matched to a gene: 4.

This clone was observed a few times. This chain connects TRBV7-2 to TRBJ1-1, with D unresolved. The germline V gene has CDR1 SGHTA and CDR2 FQGNSA. The CDR3 has 13 amino acids. V lost 0 bases and J 2 bases, leaving 4 bases between the germline ends. The CDR3 protein is CASSLAPNTEAFF. The CDR3 region has the DNA TGTGCCAGCAGCTTAGCCCCAAACACTGAAGCTTTCTTT. The entire variable domain, with the rest obtained from reference TRBV7-2 and TRBJ1-1, is as follows: GAGVSQSPSNKVTEKGKDVELRCDPISGHTALYWYRQSLGQGLEFLIYFQGNSAPDKSGLPSDRFSAERTGGSVSTLTIQRTQQEDSAVYLCASSLAPNTEAFFGQGTRLTVV.

DNA for the CDR3: TGCGCCAGCAGCCAAGATAGTAGGCAGGGGTATAATTCACCCCTCCACTTT. Residues: CASSQDSRQGYNSPLHF. This chain links TRBV4-1 with TRBJ1-6; weak D call: TRBD1 (6 bases). Trimming left V 0 bases short and J 4 bases short, with 13 bases between. This CDR3 has 17 amino acids. CDR1 MGHRA and CDR2 YSYEKL come from the germline V gene.

The chain combines TRBV28 with TRBJ1-3; D unresolved. Germline CDR1 is MDHEN and CDR2 is SYDVKM. Trimming pared 2 bases from V and 0 bases from J, leaving 8 bases between. This CDR3 comprises 15 residues. The CDR3 bases are TGTGCCAGCAGTTTACAGGTACTCTCTGGAAACACCATATATTTT. This gives the protein CASSLQVLSGNTIYF.

The chain carries TRBV30 and TRBJ2-1, with a tentative D call TRBD2 (6 bases). Germline assignment: CDR1 GTSNPN and CDR2 SVGIG (reference sequence). Trimming pared 0 bases from V and 8 bases from J, leaving 11 bases between. CDR3 size: 13 residues. The CDR3 sequence: CAWSVSGVDEQFF. The CDR3 DNA reads as TGTGCCTGGAGTGTTTCGGGAGTCGATGAGCAGTTCTTC. The variable domain in full, with the rest retrieved from reference TRBV30 and TRBJ2-1, is SQTIHQWPATLVQPVGSPLSLECTVEGTSNPNLYWYRQAAGRGLQLLFYSVGIGQISSEVPQNLSASRPQDRQFILSSKKLLLSDSGFYLCAWSVSGVDEQFFGPGTRLTVL.

The chain couples TRBV5-1 to TRBJ2-1; D call uncertain. The CDR3 has 15 amino acids. Trimming cost V 4 bases and J 3 bases, with 14 bases left between them. Germline CDR1 is SGHRS and CDR2 is YFSETQ. The CDR3 DNA is TGCGCCAGCAGCGCTTCACCCGAACTCTACAATGAGCAGTTCTTC. Protein sequence: CASSASPELYNEQFF.

In its sample, this clone was seen a few times. The chain joins TRBV12-2 to TRBJ1-5; the tabulated D call, TRBD1, remains unverified against the DNA. TRBV12-2 is classified as a pseudogene. This CDR3 spans 15 amino acids. The CDR3 DNA is TGTGCAAGTCGCTTAGAACAGACAATTAATCAGCCCCAGCATTTT. Its protein product is CASRLEQTINQPQHF.